The 14 T cell receptor beta chains given below trace back to one sample, sequenced in a study of blood T cell repertoires in COVID-19. Only in-frame clones appear in the TCRdb table, and some are missing; sequencing was by immunoSEQ multiplex PCR. The repertoire includes around 150,000 clones, 70% to 80% of them detected once, and 9.5% to 13% sits in the top ten. Sequenced: peripheral blood. The receptors stem from a man aged 60-69 years who had recovered from COVID-19.

This clone has just a few counts. The genes are TRBV27 and TRBJ2-3, with 9 bases fitting TRBD2. J gave up 6 bases and V 6 bases, and 13 bases lay outside the gene matches. The CDR3 totals 16 residues. CDR1 is MNHEY and CDR2 is SMNVEV in the germline V gene (reference sequence). CDR3 loop: CASSLTSGWVMDTQYF. The CDR3 DNA reads as TGTGCCAGCAGCCTGACTAGCGGTTGGGTTATGGATACGCAGTATTTT.

The V and J genes are TRBV6-2 or TRBV6-3 and TRBJ2-1; a possible D gene is TRBD2 (6 bases). With 6 bases removed from V and 9 bases from J, the gap between germline ends came to 9 bases. CDR1 and CDR2 from the germline V gene are MNHEY and SVGEGT. The CDR3 sequence is 11 residues long. Here the CDR3 reads CASSLGGEQFF. The CDR3 DNA reads TGTGCCAGCAGCCTGGGGGGTGAGCAGTTCTTC.

The gene calls are TRBV28 and TRBJ1-1; D call uncertain. The CDR3 length is 13 residues. With 6 bases removed from V and 0 bases from J, the gap between germline ends came to 8 bases. CDR1 and CDR2 (germline): MDHEN, SYDVKM. The CDR3 protein is CASSRLMNTEAFF. The DNA of the CDR3 is TGTGCCAGCAGCAGACTCATGAACACTGAAGCTTTCTTT.

This clone has just one count. The rearrangement uses TRBV5-4 and TRBJ2-3; 10 bases align to TRBD2. J lost 2 bases, V lost 4 bases, and 7 bases had no gene match. In germline, CDR1 is SGHNT, CDR2 YYREEE (reference sequence). This CDR3 is 16 amino acids long. The CDR3 is CASSRRLAGATDTQYF. CDR3 coding DNA: TGTGCCAGCAGCCGGCGGCTAGCGGGGGCCACAGATACGCAGTATTTT.

This clone showed up just a few times. V and J are TRBV4-2 and TRBJ2-1; 12 positions agree with TRBD2. CDR1 is LGHNA, CDR2 YNFKEQ, per germline. The CDR3 is 17 amino acids. Trimming at V came to 3 bases and at J to 2 bases, leaving 5 bases not matched to a gene. CDR3 region: CASSQASSGGAYNEQFF. As DNA, the CDR3 is TGTGCCAGCAGCCAGGCTTCTAGCGGGGGGGCCTACAATGAGCAGTTCTTC.

The rearrangement links TRBV6-5 to TRBJ1-1; 10 nucleotides line up with TRBD1. CDR3 length: 14 residues. V lost 10 bases to trimming and J lost 5 bases; unmatched junction nucleotides: 10. CDR1 is MNHEY, CDR2 SVGAGI, per germline. CDR3 residues: CATTQGTGVTEAFF. The CDR3 DNA is TGTGCCACCACCCAAGGGACAGGGGTAACTGAAGCTTTCTTT.

This clone was seen once. V is TRBV27 and J is TRBJ2-7; 9 bases align to TRBD2. The CDR3 consists of 13 residues. V lost 6 bases to trimming and J lost 3 bases; unmatched junction nucleotides: 3. The germline CDR1 and CDR2 sequences are MNHEY and SMNVEV (reference sequence). The CDR3 bases are TGTGCCAGCAGGGCTAGCGGGATCTACGAGCAGTACTTC. Translated, it gives CASRASGIYEQYF.

The V and J genes are TRBV5-1 and TRBJ1-1; tentative D call: TRBD1 (5 bases). The CDR3 runs to 14 residues. Germline CDR1 SGHRS, CDR2 YFSETQ. The V gene lost 1 base and the J gene lost 5 bases, with 12 bases spanning the gap. CDR3 loop: CASSLRSGPTEAFF. In DNA form, the CDR3 reads TGCGCCAGCAGCTTGAGGTCAGGGCCGACTGAAGCTTTCTTT. Full variable domain (rest looked up from reference TRBV5-1 and TRBJ1-1): KAGVTQTPRYLIKTRGQQVTLSCSPISGHRSVSWYQQTPGQGLQFLFEYFSETQRNKGNFPGRFSGRQFSNSRSEMNVSTLELGDSALYLCASSLRSGPTEAFFGQGTRLTVV.

The chain uses TRBV3-1 (or the pseudogene TRBV3-2) and TRBJ2-7, with 7 bases identical to TRBD2. This CDR3 comprises 13 residues. Germline V gene sequence: CDR1 LGHDT, CDR2 YNNKEL (reference sequence). V shed 3 bases and J 7 bases; nucleotides not matched to a gene: 6. The DNA for the CDR3 is TGTGCCAGCAGCCATGCGGGGGTTGGGGAGCAGTACTTC. This sequence encodes CASSHAGVGEQYF.

The V gene is TRBV3-1 (or the pseudogene TRBV3-2), the J gene TRBJ2-1, with 7 bases identical to TRBD2. The germline V gene has CDR1 LGHDT and CDR2 YNNKEL (reference sequence). This CDR3 has 15 amino acids. V lost 4 bases, J lost 9 bases, and 12 bases stayed unmatched. CDR3 nucleotide sequence: TGTGCCAGCAGCCTTAGCGGGTCCCTTGGCGGTGAGCAGTTCTTC. Protein sequence: CASSLSGSLGGEQFF.

This chain links TRBV4-2 with TRBJ2-5; D perhaps matches TRBD1 (7 bases). Between the trimmed V and J ends, which lost 0 bases and 4 bases, there was a span of 15 bases. This CDR3 is 16 amino acids long. CDR1 is LGHNA, CDR2 YNFKEQ, per germline. Here the CDR3 DNA reads TGTGCCAGCAGCCAAGATGGCTCAGGGGGAGGAGAGACCCAGTACTTC. Protein: CASSQDGSGGGETQYF.

The CDR3 protein is CASSQGAGSSYEQYF. In DNA, the CDR3 is TGTGCCAGCAGCCAAGGGGCAGGTAGCTCCTACGAGCAGTACTTC. The chain couples TRBV3-1 (or the pseudogene TRBV3-2) to TRBJ2-7, with unresolved D. This CDR3 contains 15 residues. Trimming removed 1 base from V and 0 bases from J, with 10 bases in between. Germline CDR1 LGHDT, CDR2 YNNKEL (reference sequence).

The chain joins TRBV28 to TRBJ1-2, with unresolved D. This CDR3 is 14 amino acids long. The germline V and J ends were trimmed by 5 bases and 4 bases, with 14 bases remaining between them. From germline, CDR1 is MDHEN and CDR2 SYDVKM. The CDR3 region is CASSLLDGGYGYTF. DNA of the CDR3: TGTGCCAGCAGTCTCCTAGACGGAGGCTATGGCTACACCTTC.

This clone was recorded only once. The chain uses TRBV5-1 and TRBJ2-3; D is possibly TRBD1 (6 bases). Germline CDR1 SGHRS, CDR2 YFSETQ. This CDR3 contains 16 residues. Deletions cut 0 bases from V and 1 base from J, with 12 bases between. The DNA for the CDR3 is TGCGCCAGCAGCTTGGACGGGGACAAGCGCACAGATACGCAGTATTTT. This gives the protein CASSLDGDKRTDTQYF.